This TCR beta chain was sequenced during a study of human versus mouse CDR3 diversity and MHC coevolution. Study conclusions and caveats: iCHAO1 estimated the human TCR beta repertoire at roughly 1.6 million clonotypes. Human T cells were selected on six MHC II alleles.

V was clipped by 2 bases and J by 2 bases; unmatched bases: 10. The CDR3 sequence is 17 residues long. Germline CDR1 and CDR2: WNHNN and SYGVQD (reference sequence). TCRdb's table, derived via immunoSEQ multiplex PCR, lists solely in-frame clones and lacks some. The sample lists about 83,000 clones, 85% to 95% occurring once. With regard to this clone: The target antigen is unknown.

This clonotype was sampled from a person aged 25 to 69 in good health. The specimen sequenced was naive CD4+ T cells from blood. The subset here: CD45RO-negative CD62L-positive naive CD4 T cells. The V and J genes are TRBV10-1 and TRBJ2-7, with 9 bases matching TRBD2. The CDR3 DNA reads TGCGCCAGCAGTGAGCCCTCCACTAGCGGGCTAACCTACGAGCAGTACTTC. This codes for CASSEPSTSGLTYEQYF.